The rows below give T cell receptor beta chains drawn from one sample of a study of OX40 agonist ivuxolimab in advanced cancers. Clones were read by immunoSEQ multiplex PCR, and TCRdb kept only the in-frame ones, dropping some. The data hold about 77,000 clones, with 80% to 90% observed a single time. Here the sequenced sample was CD4+ or CD8+ T cells sorted from blood, taken in a trial of the OX40 agonist ivuxolimab. The origin of the receptors is an adult with an advanced solid tumor such as melanoma, head and neck, liver or kidney cancer. CDR3s include the opening cysteine and the closing phenylalanine or tryptophan. Fields, in order: clone size, V gene, J gene, D gene, CDR3 DNA, CDR3 protein. A D gene is named only where the DNA matches it firmly. Clone sizes are given selectively: once, few, many, or a class where the clone is expanded.

size: few; V: TRBV5-1; J: TRBJ2-3; D: TRBD2; DNA: TGCGCCAGCAGTACTAGCGGGAGGGGCACAGATACGCAGTATTTT; CDR3: CASSTSGRGTDTQYF
size: NA; V: TRBV5-4; J: TRBJ2-7; D: NA; DNA: TGTGCCAGCAGCCCCGGCGGGCTCGGCTCCTACGAGCAGTACTTC; CDR3: CASSPGGLGSYEQYF
size: NA; V: TRBV9; J: TRBJ2-1; D: NA; DNA: TGTGCCAGCAGCGCCTCCCTTGGGGCAGGGATGAATGAGCAGTTCTTC; CDR3: CASSASLGAGMNEQFF
size: NA; V: TRBV18; J: TRBJ2-1; D: NA; DNA: TGTGCCAGCTCACCAGGCGAAGGTGAGCAGTTCTTC; CDR3: CASSPGEGEQFF
size: NA; V: TRBV5-1; J: TRBJ1-4; D: TRBD1; DNA: TGCGCCAGCAGCGCAACCGGACAGGGACGTGAAAAACTGTTTTTT; CDR3: CASSATGQGREKLFF
size: NA; V: TRBV6-5; J: TRBJ2-2; D: NA; DNA: TGTGCCAGCGGGAAGTCGGGCACCGGGGAGCTGTTTTTT; CDR3: CASGKSGTGELFF
size: NA; V: TRBV6-5; J: TRBJ2-7; D: NA; DNA: TGTGCCAGCAGCCGCCATCTTATAGAGTCCTACGAGCAGTACTTC; CDR3: CASSRHLIESYEQYF
size: NA; V: TRBV11-2; J: TRBJ1-3; D: NA; DNA: TGTGCCAGCAGCTTAGATCTGGGCAGAGGAAACACCATATATTTT; CDR3: CASSLDLGRGNTIYF
size: few; V: TRBV18; J: TRBJ2-7; D: NA; DNA: TGTGCCAGCTCACCGGGACTGGAGGGCTACGAGCAGTACTTC; CDR3: CASSPGLEGYEQYF
size: NA; V: TRBV28; J: TRBJ1-1; D: TRBD1; DNA: TGTGCCAGCAGGGAAAGGGGGCGCGAATTCACTGAAGCTTTCTTT; CDR3: CASRERGREFTEAFF
size: NA; V: TRBV30; J: TRBJ1-4; D: NA; DNA: TGTGCCTGGAGTATCCAGGGACTAAATGAAAAACTGTTTTTT; CDR3: CAWSIQGLNEKLFF
size: NA; V: TRBV12-5; J: TRBJ1-1; D: TRBD1; DNA: TGTGCTAGTGGTTTGACAACAGGGGGCACTGAAGCTTTCTTT; CDR3: CASGLTTGGTEAFF
size: NA; V: TRBV5-6; J: TRBJ2-3; D: NA; DNA: TGTGCCAGCAGCTTCCGGGACGGACGTGATACGCAGTATTTT; CDR3: CASSFRDGRDTQYF
size: NA; V: TRBV2; J: TRBJ1-6; D: TRBD1; DNA: TGTGCCAGCAGCCCGGGACAGGGGTCTTCACCCCTCCACTTT; CDR3: CASSPGQGSSPLHF
size: NA; V: TRBV27; J: TRBJ2-1; D: NA; DNA: TGTGCCAGCAGTTCCCCGGGGCCAGGGCACAATGAGCAGTTCTTC; CDR3: CASSSPGPGHNEQFF
size: NA; V: TRBV19; J: TRBJ2-2; D: TRBD2; DNA: TGTGCCAGTAGTAGCCGGGGGGAGACCGGGGAGCTGTTTTTT; CDR3: CASSSRGETGELFF
size: NA; V: TRBV7-9; J: TRBJ2-3; D: TRBD2; DNA: TGTGCCAGCAGCTTAGAGTTAATAACTAGCGGGGGCACAGATACGCAGTATTTT; CDR3: CASSLELITSGGTDTQYF
size: NA; V: TRBV30; J: TRBJ1-1; D: NA; DNA: TGTGCCTGGAGTGGGGGGGGGCACACTGAAGCTTTCTTT; CDR3: CAWSGGGHTEAFF
size: NA; V: TRBV18; J: TRBJ2-3; D: NA; DNA: TGTGCCAGCTCACCACTCAGAGGGAACGCGGCAGATACGCAGTATTTT; CDR3: CASSPLRGNAADTQYF
size: NA; V: TRBV14; J: TRBJ1-1; D: NA; DNA: TGTGCCAGCAGCCAAGAGGTTCGCACTGAAGCTTTCTTT; CDR3: CASSQEVRTEAFF
size: NA; V: TRBV28; J: TRBJ1-4; D: NA; DNA: TGTGCCAGCAGTTTTCAGGGGACGAATAATGAAAAACTGTTTTTT; CDR3: CASSFQGTNNEKLFF
size: NA; V: TRBV11-3; J: TRBJ2-7; D: TRBD1; DNA: TGTGCCAGCAGCTTCCAGGGACAGGGGGGCTACGAGCAGTACTTC; CDR3: CASSFQGQGGYEQYF